Below, 22 T cell receptor beta chains from the same sample are listed, as sequenced in a study of shared clonotypes between healthy human individuals. The repertoire was sequenced with immunoSEQ multiplex PCR; TCRdb's copy has only in-frame clones and lacks some. Of 2.5 million or so clones detected, around nine tenths appear once; the ten largest clones hold around 0.14%. The sequenced sample was naive CD4+ T cells sorted from blood. Subset defined: CD45RA+ positively selected. Receptors originate from a man younger than 30 in good health.

This clone was counted only a few times. An end of the junction does not agree with germline; a read error may underlie this. The chain links TRBV7-7 to TRBJ1-6; D gene ambiguous. This CDR3 region has 14 residues. CDR1 and CDR2 (germline): SSHAT, FNYEAQ (reference sequence). CDR3 sequence reads: CASSSSLGNSPLHF. CDR3 DNA: TGTGCTAGCAGCTCCTCCCTCGGGAATTCACCCCTCCACTTT.

The chain links TRBV2 to TRBJ1-6; a possible D gene is TRBD1 (6 bases). V lost 4 bases and J lost 10, with 11 bases in between. This CDR3 contains 13 residues. The germline CDR1 and CDR2 sequences are SNHLY and FYNNEI. CDR3 coding DNA: TGTGCCAGCAGTGGCGGGGGCTCCTCACCCCTCCACTTT. Protein sequence: CASSGGGSSPLHF. Variable domain in full (rest from reference TRBV2 and TRBJ1-6): EPEVTQTPSHQVTQMGQEVILRCVPISNHLYFYWYRQILGQKVEFLVSFYNNEISEKSEIFDDQFSVERPDGSNFTLKIRSTKLEDSAMYFCASSGGGSSPLHFGNGTRLTVT.

This chain connects TRBV25-1 to TRBJ1-4; no definite D call. V was trimmed by 3 bases and J by 0 bases, leaving 11 bases between them. From germline, CDR1 is MGHDK and CDR2 SYGVNS. There are 16 residues in the CDR3. CDR3 DNA sequence: TGTGCCAGCAGTGAGACGGTTTCGGCAACTAATGAAAAACTGTTTTTT. As protein: CASSETVSATNEKLFF.

The chain links TRBV6-6 to TRBJ2-6, with D uncertain. The germline V and J ends were trimmed by 1 base and 4 bases, with 5 bases remaining between them. CDR3 length: 14 amino acids. CDR1 MNHNY and CDR2 SVGAGI come from the germline V gene (reference sequence). The CDR3 is CASSYFDGANVLTF. For the CDR3, the DNA is TGTGCCAGCAGTTACTTCGACGGGGCCAACGTCCTGACTTTC.

The chain carries TRBV9 and TRBJ1-2, with TRBD1 as a possible D gene (5 bases). The CDR3 runs 12 residues. V lost 3 bases, J lost 7 bases, and 10 bases lay in between. The germline V gene encodes CDR1 SGDLS and CDR2 YYNGEE. CDR3 nucleotides: TGTGCCAGCAGCGAGCCGCAGGGTGGCTACACCTTC. It encodes CASSEPQGGYTF.

This chain connects TRBV10-3 to TRBJ2-5, with 7 positions matching TRBD1. CDR3 length: 14 amino acids. Germline V lookup: CDR1 ENHRY, CDR2 SYGVKD. Trimming at V came to 6 bases and at J to 1 base, leaving 5 bases not matched to a gene. Written as DNA, the CDR3 is TGTGCCATCAGGGGGGACAGCACCCAAGAGACCCAGTACTTC. Its translation: CAIRGDSTQETQYF.

J is TRBJ1-2 and V is TRBV5-1, with a weak D call TRBD1 (6 bases). The CDR3 is 14 amino acids. V lost 2 bases and J 5 bases, leaving 13 bases between the germline ends. CDR1 is SGHRS and CDR2 is YFSETQ in the germline V gene. The CDR3 loop reads CASSFTRGGYGYTF. CDR3 sequence (DNA): TGCGCCAGCAGCTTTACAAGAGGGGGTTATGGCTACACCTTC. The full variable domain, in which reference TRBV5-1 and TRBJ1-2 provide the parts outside the CDR3, is KAGVTQTPRYLIKTRGQQVTLSCSPISGHRSVSWYQQTPGQGLQFLFEYFSETQRNKGNFPGRFSGRQFSNSRSEMNVSTLELGDSALYLCASSFTRGGYGYTFGSGTRLTVV.

Details on this clone: Other DNA sequences in the sample encode the same CDR3. The rearrangement uses TRBV6-5 and TRBJ1-2; 10 bases line up with TRBD1. Germline CDR1 MNHEY, CDR2 SVGAGI. The CDR3 spans 15 residues. V shed 2 bases and J 2 bases; nucleotides not matched to a gene: 2. The CDR3 nucleotides read TGTGCCAGCAGTTACCGGGACAGGGGCAACTATGGCTACACCTTC. It yields the protein CASSYRDRGNYGYTF.

The chain links TRBV6-1 to TRBJ2-1; 10 bases fit TRBD2. The ends lost 5 bases at V and 2 bases at J; junction bases unmatched: 3. From germline, CDR1 is MNHNS and CDR2 SASEGT. This CDR3 has 15 residues. CDR3 residues: CASSRTSGTYNEQFF. The DNA for the CDR3 is TGTGCCAGCAGTCGGACTAGCGGAACCTACAATGAGCAGTTCTTC.

The chain uses TRBV19 and TRBJ1-5; D is unresolved. The CDR3 has 14 residues. Trimming left V 4 bases short and J 2 bases short, with 9 bases between. Per germline, CDR1 LNHDA and CDR2 SQIVND (reference sequence). This chain's CDR3 is CASSRLAGNQPQHF. The CDR3 DNA reads as TGTGCCAGTAGTAGACTAGCGGGCAATCAGCCCCAGCATTTT.

This chain uses TRBV4-1 with TRBJ2-1; tentative D call: TRBD2 (6 bases). In germline, CDR1 is MGHRA, CDR2 YSYEKL. CDR3 length: 17 amino acids. V lost 0 bases to trimming and J lost 0 bases, with 12 bases between them. CDR3 in DNA: TGCGCCAGCAGCCAAGACCCTAGCGCTAGCTCCTACAATGAGCAGTTCTTC. Its translation: CASSQDPSASSYNEQFF.

This chain connects TRBV5-5 to TRBJ2-1, with 7 bases aligning to TRBD1. Germline V gives CDR1 SGHKS, CDR2 YYEKEE (reference sequence). Losses at the gene ends were 0 bases for V and 5 bases for J; bases not matched to a gene: 11. CDR3 length: 17 residues. DNA of the CDR3: TGTGCCAGCAGCTTGGGGGTGAGTGGGACAGCCGACAATGAGCAGTTCTTC. Translation: CASSLGVSGTADNEQFF. Full variable domain (remainder filled in from reference TRBV5-5 and TRBJ2-1): DAGVTQSPTHLIKTRGQQVTLRCSPISGHKSVSWYQQVLGQGPQFIFQYYEKEERGRGNFPDRFSARQFPNYSSELNVNALLLGDSALYLCASSLGVSGTADNEQFFGPGTRLTVL.

This chain links TRBV30 with TRBJ1-2; TRBD1 matches at 9 bases. This CDR3 has 13 amino acids. Looked up from germline, CDR1 is GTSNPN and CDR2 is SVGIG (reference sequence). After removal of 8 bases from V and 2 bases from J, the junction contained 6 bases not matched to a gene. Here the CDR3 reads CARTGTGNYGYTF. CDR3 nucleotides: TGTGCCCGAACCGGGACAGGGAACTATGGCTACACCTTC.

J is TRBJ2-7 and V is TRBV5-4; D is ambiguous. The V end was cut by 0 bases, the J end by 9 bases, with 10 bases between. In germline, CDR1 is SGHNT, CDR2 YYREEE (reference sequence). The CDR3 sequence is 12 residues long. Written as DNA, the CDR3 is TGTGCCAGCAGCTTGGTAGGTTCACGGCAGTACTTC. Residues: CASSLVGSRQYF. Full variable domain (rest looked up from reference TRBV5-4 and TRBJ2-7): ETGVTQSPTHLIKTRGQQVTLRCSSQSGHNTVSWYQQALGQGPQFIFQYYREEENGRGNFPPRFSGLQFPNYSSELNVNALELDDSALYLCASSLVGSRQYFGPGTRLTVT.

Of note for this clone: Different DNA sequences within this sample yield the same CDR3. V usage is TRBV7-2 and J usage is TRBJ2-3; TRBD1 agrees at 9 bases. Germline loops: CDR1 SGHTA, CDR2 FQGNSA. There are 15 residues in the CDR3. The junction had 3 bases not matched to a gene; V was cut back by 3 bases and J by 2 bases. CDR3 residues: CASSLGQGLTDTQYF. The CDR3 DNA reads TGTGCCAGCAGCTTGGGACAGGGCCTCACAGATACGCAGTATTTT.

The chain recombines TRBV5-4 with TRBJ2-5, with TRBD1 matching 9 bases. This CDR3 is built from 11 residues. Germline lookup yields CDR1 SGHNT and CDR2 YYREEE (reference sequence). Trimming cost V 10 bases and J 5 bases; bases outside gene matches: 3. In DNA form, the CDR3 reads TGTGCCGGGACAGGGCTGGAGACCCAGTACTTC. Translation gives CAGTGLETQYF.

The chain recombines TRBV18 with TRBJ2-7, with TRBD2 matching 10 bases. The V and J ends lost 2 bases and 3 bases, in that order; junction bases with no gene match: 4. CDR1 is KGHSH, CDR2 LQKENI, per germline. The CDR3 covers 15 residues. CDR3 protein: CASSPGTSELYEQYF. In nucleotides, the CDR3 is TGTGCCAGCTCACCAGGGACTAGCGAGCTCTACGAGCAGTACTTC.

The chain couples TRBV29-1 to TRBJ2-7; D unclear. Deletions cut 3 bases from V and 3 bases from J, with 6 bases between. The CDR3 totals 11 residues. Per the germline V gene, CDR1 is SQVTM and CDR2 is ANQGSEA. The CDR3 sequence is CSVETGYEQYF. CDR3 nucleotides: TGCAGCGTTGAGACTGGCTACGAGCAGTACTTC.

The V call is TRBV19, the J call TRBJ2-3; D is unresolved. Trimming removed 4 bases at V and 3 bases at J, with 8 bases between. In germline, CDR1 is LNHDA, CDR2 SQIVND (reference sequence). CDR3 length equals 13 residues. CDR3 residues: CASSSSLTDTQYF. The CDR3 DNA reads as TGTGCCAGTAGTAGTTCTTTAACAGATACGCAGTATTTT.

This clone appeared a single time. V usage is TRBV19 and J usage is TRBJ1-2; D is undetermined. The CDR3 is 15 amino acids. Germline V gene sequence: CDR1 LNHDA, CDR2 SQIVND (reference sequence). V was trimmed by 8 bases and J by 4 bases, leaving 20 bases between them. For the CDR3, the DNA is TGTGCCAGTTGCCTTCGTCATTCAACCTCCTATGGCTACACCTTC. Translating gives CASCLRHSTSYGYTF.

The V gene is TRBV6-1, the J gene TRBJ1-5; 8 nucleotides align to TRBD1. This CDR3 comprises 15 residues. The ends lost 5 bases at V and 7 bases at J; junction bases unmatched: 10. The germline CDR1 and CDR2 sequences are MNHNS and SASEGT. CDR3 residues: CASSTDRAHGQPQHF. CDR3 in DNA: TGTGCCAGCAGTACGGACAGGGCCCACGGACAGCCCCAGCATTTT.

V is TRBV2 and J is TRBJ2-5; 9 positions match TRBD2. V shed 6 bases, J shed 4 bases, and the junction held 12 bases outside the gene matches. CDR3 length: 16 residues. Germline CDR1 reads SNHLY; CDR2 reads FYNNEI. The chain's CDR3 is CASSLQRGVEGETQYF. The CDR3 nucleotides are TGTGCCAGCAGCCTCCAGCGGGGGGTGGAGGGAGAGACCCAGTACTTC.